This T cell receptor (beta chain) came from a study of T-cell reconstitution after alpha-beta-depleted transplantation in children. Whole-study results and caveats: At one year after transplant, newly produced T cells mostly accounted for T-cell counts and diversity. At day 60, the high TCRbeta diversity found in some patients originated from recipient T cells and thymic progenitors that had survived. At around two months after transplant, the alpha-beta T cells were reportedly derived from several hundred expanded clones that came from non-depleted graft cells.

This clonotype was recorded a few times. Its antigen is currently unknown. The CDR3 extends over 13 amino acids. Deletions cut 6 bases from V and 5 bases from J, with 14 bases between. Germline V CDR1 and CDR2: SGHRS, YFSETQ. Using unique molecular identifiers, the investigators prepared the TCRbeta library. TCRdb analysed the PCR reads with MiXCR anew, one entry per CDR3 protein. The data hold about 540,000 distinct CDR3 sequences, with 25% to 30% observed a single time. The material sequenced was PBMCs, taken before TCRalphabeta/CD19-depleted stem cell transplant. The chain joins TRBV5-1 to TRBJ2-5; D perhaps matches TRBD2 (6 bases). This clonotype was obtained from a boy younger than two with Wiskott-Aldrich syndrome, due to receive a stem cell transplant. The CDR3: CASNDLAFETQYF. The CDR3, as DNA: TGCGCCAGCAACGATCTAGCGTTTGAGACCCAGTACTTC.